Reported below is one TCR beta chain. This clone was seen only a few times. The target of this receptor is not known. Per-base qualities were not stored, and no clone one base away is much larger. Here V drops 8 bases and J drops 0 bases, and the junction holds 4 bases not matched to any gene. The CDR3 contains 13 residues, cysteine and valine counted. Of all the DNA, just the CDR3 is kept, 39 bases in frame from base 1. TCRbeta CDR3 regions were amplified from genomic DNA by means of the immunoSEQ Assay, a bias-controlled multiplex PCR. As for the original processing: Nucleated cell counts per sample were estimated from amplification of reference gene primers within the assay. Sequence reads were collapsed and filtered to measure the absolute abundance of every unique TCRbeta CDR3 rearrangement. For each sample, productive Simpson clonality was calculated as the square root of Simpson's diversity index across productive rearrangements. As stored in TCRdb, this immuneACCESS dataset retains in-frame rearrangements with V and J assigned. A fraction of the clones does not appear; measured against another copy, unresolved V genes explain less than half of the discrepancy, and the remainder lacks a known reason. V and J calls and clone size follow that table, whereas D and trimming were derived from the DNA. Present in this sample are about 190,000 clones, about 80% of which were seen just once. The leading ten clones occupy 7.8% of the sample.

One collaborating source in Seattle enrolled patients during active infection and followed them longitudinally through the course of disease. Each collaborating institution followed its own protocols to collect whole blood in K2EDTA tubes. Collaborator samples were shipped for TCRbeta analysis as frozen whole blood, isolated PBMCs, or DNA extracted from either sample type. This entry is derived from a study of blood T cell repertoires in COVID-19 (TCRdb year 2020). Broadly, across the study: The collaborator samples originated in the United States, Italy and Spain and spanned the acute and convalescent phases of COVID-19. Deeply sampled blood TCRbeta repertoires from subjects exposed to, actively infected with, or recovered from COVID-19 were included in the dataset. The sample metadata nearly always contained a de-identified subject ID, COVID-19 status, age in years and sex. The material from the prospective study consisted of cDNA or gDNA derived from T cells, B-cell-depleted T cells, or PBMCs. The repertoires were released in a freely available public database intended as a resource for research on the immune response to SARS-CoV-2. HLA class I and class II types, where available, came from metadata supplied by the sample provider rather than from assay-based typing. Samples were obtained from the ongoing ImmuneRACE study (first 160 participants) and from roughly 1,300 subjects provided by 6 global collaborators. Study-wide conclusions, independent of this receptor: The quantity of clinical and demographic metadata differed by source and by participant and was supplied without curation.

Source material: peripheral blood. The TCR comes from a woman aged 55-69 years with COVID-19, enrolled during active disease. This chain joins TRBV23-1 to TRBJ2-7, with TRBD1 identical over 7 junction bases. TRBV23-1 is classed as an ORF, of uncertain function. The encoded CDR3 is CASEDRSSYEQYV. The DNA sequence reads TGCGCCAGCGAGGACAGGAGCTCCTACGAGCAGTACGTC.